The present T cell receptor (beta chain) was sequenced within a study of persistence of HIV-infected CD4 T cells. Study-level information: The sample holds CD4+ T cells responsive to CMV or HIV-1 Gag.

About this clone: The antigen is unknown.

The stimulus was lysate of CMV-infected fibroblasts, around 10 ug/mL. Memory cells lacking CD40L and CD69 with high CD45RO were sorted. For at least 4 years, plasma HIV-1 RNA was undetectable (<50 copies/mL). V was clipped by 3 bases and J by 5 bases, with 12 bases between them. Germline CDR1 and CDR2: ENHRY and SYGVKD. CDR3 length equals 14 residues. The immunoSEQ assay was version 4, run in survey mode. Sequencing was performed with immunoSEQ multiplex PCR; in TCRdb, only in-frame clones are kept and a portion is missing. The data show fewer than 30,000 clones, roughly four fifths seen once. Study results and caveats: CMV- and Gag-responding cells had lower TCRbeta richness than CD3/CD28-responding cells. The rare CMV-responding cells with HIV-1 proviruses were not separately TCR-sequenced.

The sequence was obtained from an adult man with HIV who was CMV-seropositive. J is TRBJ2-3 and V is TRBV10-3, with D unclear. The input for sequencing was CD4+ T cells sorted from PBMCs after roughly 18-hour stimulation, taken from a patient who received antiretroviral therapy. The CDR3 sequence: CAISDLGLQDTQYF. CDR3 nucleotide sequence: TGTGCCATCAGTGATTTGGGTCTTCAAGATACGCAGTATTTT.